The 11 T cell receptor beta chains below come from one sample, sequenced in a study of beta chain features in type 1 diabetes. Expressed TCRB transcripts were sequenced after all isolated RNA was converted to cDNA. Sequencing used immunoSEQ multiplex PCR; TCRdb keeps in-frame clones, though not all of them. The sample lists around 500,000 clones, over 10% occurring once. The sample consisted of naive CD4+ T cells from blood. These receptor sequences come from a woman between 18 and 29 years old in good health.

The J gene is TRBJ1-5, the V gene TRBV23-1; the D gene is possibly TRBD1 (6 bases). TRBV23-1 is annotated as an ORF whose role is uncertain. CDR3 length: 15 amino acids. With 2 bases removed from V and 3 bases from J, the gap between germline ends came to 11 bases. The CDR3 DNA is TGCGCCAGCAGTCAACCCACAGGGAACAATCAGCCCCAGCATTTT. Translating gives CASSQPTGNNQPQHF.

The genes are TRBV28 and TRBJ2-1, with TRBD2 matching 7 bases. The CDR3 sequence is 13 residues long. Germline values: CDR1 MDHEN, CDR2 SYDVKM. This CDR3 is CAAGTIGLNEQFF. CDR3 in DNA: TGTGCGGCCGGGACTATCGGTCTCAATGAGCAGTTCTTC.

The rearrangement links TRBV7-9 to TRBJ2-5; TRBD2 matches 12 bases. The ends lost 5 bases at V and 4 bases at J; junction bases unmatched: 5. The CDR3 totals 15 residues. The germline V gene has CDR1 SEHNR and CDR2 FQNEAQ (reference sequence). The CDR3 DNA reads TGTGCCAGCAGCATATCGACTAGCGGGAGAGAGACCCAGTACTTC. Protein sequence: CASSISTSGRETQYF.

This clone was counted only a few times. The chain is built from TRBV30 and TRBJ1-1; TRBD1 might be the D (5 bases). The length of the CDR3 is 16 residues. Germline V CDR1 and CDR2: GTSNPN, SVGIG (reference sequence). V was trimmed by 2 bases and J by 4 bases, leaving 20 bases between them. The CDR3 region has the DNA TGTGCCTGGAGTCCGCCCTCGGGACGGGTTAGCACTGAAGCTTTCTTT. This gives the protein CAWSPPSGRVSTEAFF.

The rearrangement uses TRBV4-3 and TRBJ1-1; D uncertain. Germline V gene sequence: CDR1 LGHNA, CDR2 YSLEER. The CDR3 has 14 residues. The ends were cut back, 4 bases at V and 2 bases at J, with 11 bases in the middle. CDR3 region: CASSPSFPNTEAFF. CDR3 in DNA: TGCGCCAGCAGCCCGTCGTTCCCTAACACTGAAGCTTTCTTT.

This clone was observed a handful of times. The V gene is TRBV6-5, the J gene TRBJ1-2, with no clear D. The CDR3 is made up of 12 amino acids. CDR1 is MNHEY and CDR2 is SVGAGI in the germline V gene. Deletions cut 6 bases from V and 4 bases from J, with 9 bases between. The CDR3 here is CASSLGGYGYTF. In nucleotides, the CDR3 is TGTGCCAGCAGCCTTGGTGGCTATGGCTACACCTTC.

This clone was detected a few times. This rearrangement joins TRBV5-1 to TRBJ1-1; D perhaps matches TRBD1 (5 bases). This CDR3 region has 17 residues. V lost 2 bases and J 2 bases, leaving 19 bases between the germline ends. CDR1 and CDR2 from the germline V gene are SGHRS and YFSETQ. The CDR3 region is CASSFVYRTRANTEAFF. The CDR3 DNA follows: TGCGCCAGCAGCTTCGTTTACAGGACAAGAGCCAACACTGAAGCTTTCTTT. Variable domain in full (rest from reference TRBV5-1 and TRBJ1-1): KAGVTQTPRYLIKTRGQQVTLSCSPISGHRSVSWYQQTPGQGLQFLFEYFSETQRNKGNFPGRFSGRQFSNSRSEMNVSTLELGDSALYLCASSFVYRTRANTEAFFGQGTRLTVV.

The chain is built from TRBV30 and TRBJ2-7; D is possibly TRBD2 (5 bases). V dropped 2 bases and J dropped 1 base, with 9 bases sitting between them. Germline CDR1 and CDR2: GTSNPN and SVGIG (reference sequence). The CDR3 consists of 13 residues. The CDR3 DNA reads TGTGCCTGGAGTCGGGGATGGTCCTACGAGCAGTACTTC. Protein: CAWSRGWSYEQYF.

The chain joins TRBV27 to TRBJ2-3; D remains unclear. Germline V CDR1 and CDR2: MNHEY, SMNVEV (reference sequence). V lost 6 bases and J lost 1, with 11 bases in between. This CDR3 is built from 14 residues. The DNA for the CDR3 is TGTGCCAGCAGAGTTGGGTCCGGCACAGATACGCAGTATTTT. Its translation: CASRVGSGTDTQYF.

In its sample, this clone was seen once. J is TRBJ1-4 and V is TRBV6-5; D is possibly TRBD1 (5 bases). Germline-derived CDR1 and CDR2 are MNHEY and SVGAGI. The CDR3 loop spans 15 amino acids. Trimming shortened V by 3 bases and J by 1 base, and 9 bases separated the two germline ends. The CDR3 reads CASSYDGGTNEKLFF. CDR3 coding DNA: TGTGCCAGCAGTTATGATGGGGGAACTAATGAAAAACTGTTTTTT.

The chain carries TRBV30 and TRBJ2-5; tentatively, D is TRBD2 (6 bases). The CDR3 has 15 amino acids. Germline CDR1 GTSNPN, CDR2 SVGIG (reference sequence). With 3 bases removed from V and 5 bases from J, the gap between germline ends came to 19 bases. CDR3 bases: TGTGCCTGGAGCTTCCCAGTGCCGGGAGTGGAGACCCAGTACTTC. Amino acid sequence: CAWSFPVPGVETQYF.